This T cell receptor (beta chain) was identified in a study of cytomegalovirus exposure and HLA in healthy donors (dated by TCRdb to between 2016 and 2019). Regarding the study in general: An earlier analysis of approximately 590 of the donors reported 250 to 350 Gb of sequence data and approximately 110 million unique TCR beta sequences from some 180 million T cells. About 300 gigabases of sequencing data and 70 million to 85 million unique TCR sequences were included in an early release covering roughly 600 HLA-typed donors. A separate validation cohort of approximately 130 different subjects was used in addition to the roughly 670-subject first cohort. A later genetic analysis used genome-wide SNP genotypes for about 65% of the roughly 700 donors, treating that subset as a discovery cohort. Donor age, sex, ethnicity and CMV serostatus were collected together with the repertoire data. The study was designed to test whether signatures of past pathogen exposure could be identified by cataloging public T cell receptors. Of the roughly 410 genotyped donors, roughly 80% were placed in the genetic ancestry cluster associated with self-reported Caucasian donors. A few DR-DQ haplotypes were handled as single units for association and clustering because linkage in the cohort was strong. The number of typed donors differed by locus: roughly 629-640 for A, B, C, DRB1 and DQB1; approximately 530 for DQA1; some 590 for DPA1; and roughly 490 for DPB1. All discovery cohort repertoires had been generated using a single sequencing platform. To study patterns of TCR occurrence, a later analysis re-analyzed previously published TCR beta repertoires from several hundred donors and added high-resolution HLA genotyping. To decide whether each TCR beta V gene segment behaved as functional or pseudogenic, an earlier analysis of some 570 of the donors relied on high-throughput TCR beta sequencing. The study combined high-throughput TCR immunosequencing, statistical association of individual TCRs with disease status, and machine learning to predict cytomegalovirus infection status. Class I and class II HLA loci were covered by the typing at four-digit resolution. Rather than drawing on any new phenotypic data, the later analysis identified candidate immune exposures from TCR beta sequences and the way those sequences occurred across donors. The T cell repertoires of 550 to 850 subjects were profiled by immunosequencing and related to cytomegalovirus serostatus. On average, roughly 200,000 unique TCR beta nucleotide sequences were sequenced per donor among 398 genotyped donors of the cohort, with roughly 19% of those sequences being non-productive.

The library came from the immunoSEQ multiplex PCR assay. For the multiplex PCR, a mixture combining 60 forward primers for TCR Vbeta segments and 13 reverse primers for TCR Jbeta segments was used. The CDR3 region of rearranged TCR beta genes was amplified from genomic DNA by a multiplex PCR assay. The amplified TCR beta libraries were sequenced on the Illumina HiSeq System as 87-base-pair reads. As for the authors' bioinformatics: In a later analysis, roughly 80 million unique TCR beta chains were counted across the 650 to 700 repertoires, and around 10 million of these chains were shared by at least two donors. Raw reads were error-corrected and collapsed into unique sequences by a nearest-neighbor algorithm in which closely related sequences were merged to remove PCR and sequencing errors. V, D and J gene segments were assigned by aligning CDR3 sequences to IMGT reference sequences. For a sequence to be retained, a match of at least six nucleotides was required to both a V gene segment and a J gene segment. A rearrangement was called productive if the CDR3 had no stop codons and remained in frame with V and J, and every other rearrangement was called non-productive. CDR3 was defined by IMGT convention, running from the second conserved V-encoded cysteine to the conserved J-encoded phenylalanine. In an earlier analysis of just under 600 of the donors, sequences lacking an unambiguous match to a single V gene segment were excluded. An earlier analysis of some 610 of the donors called V segments functional above 56.7% productive rearrangements and segregating when the between-donor standard deviation exceeded 5%. A statistical classification framework was built for diagnosing cytomegalovirus status from the catalog of TCR beta chain sequences. V and J gene assignment, in a later analysis, came from comparing TCR nucleotide sequences with IMGT/GENE-DB human TR gene sequences. A later analysis assigned CDR3 sequences and most-parsimonious VDJ recombination scenarios with the TCRdist pipeline. In a later analysis, each TCR beta chain was defined by its CDR3 amino acid sequence together with its V-gene family, and reads lacking a unique V-gene family were excluded. As a way to deal with suspected cross-contamination and a sequencing artifact, a later analysis dropped more than 500 nucleotide sequences that were highly shared and had low generation probability. In a later analysis, a clonal expansion index for each public chain was calculated from normalized within-repertoire ranks of inferred template counts. Generation probabilities in a later analysis came from a VDJ recombination model fitted to out-of-frame rearrangements, and those results were checked against IGoR. Hypergeometric tests were used in a later analysis to score TCR-TCR, TCR-HLA and TCR-CMV co-occurrence, with a repertoire-size bias correction applied to the TCR pairs. In a later analysis, false discovery rates were estimated by permuting HLA or CMV assignments 20 times. A later analysis grouped co-occurring TCRs with DBSCAN, adding TCRdist sequence similarity when clustering within HLA-allele-positive subsets. For co-occurrence clustering, repertoires with fewer than 30,000 or more than 120,000 public chains were excluded, along with about five repertoires with anomalous nucleotide sharing. The clones in this table, taken by TCRdb from immuneACCESS, are in-frame only. Not every clone is retained; where verified, under half of the shortfall comes from an unresolved V gene, and the cause of the rest is unknown. Clone size and V and J calls were adopted from that table, with D and trimming inferred from the DNA. Counted in this sample were under 250,000 clones; 81% of them appeared once. The biggest ten clones account for 8% of the sample.

In total, roughly 670 healthy bone marrow donors made up the cohort. At the time of sampling, every cohort member was nominally healthy, though immune exposures that went unrecorded were likely present. The donor tested CMV seropositive, placing the donor among the 289 seropositive members of the cohort. Every donor gave a peripheral blood sample, and the peripheral blood mononuclear cells from that sample were used for TCR beta sequencing. The Qiagen DNeasy Blood Extraction Kit was used to extract genomic DNA from the blood cell samples. This clone was recorded only once. Its antigen remains undetermined. No much larger clonotype is one base removed from it; base qualities were not supplied. V drops 3 bases and J drops 5 bases, leaving 16 bases in between. Including cysteine and phenylalanine, the CDR3 has 15 amino acids. Left in the record is the CDR3 DNA by itself, 45 bases read in frame from the first base. The germline V gene supplies CDR1 MNHNS and CDR2 SASEGT.

The research as a whole found: In this cohort, only TCR beta chains were sequenced, and detectable features were limited by the absence of alpha or paired-chain data. Because some donors lacked HLA typing at each locus, the association tests relied only on the typed subset. Roughly uniform sequencing depth across donors was assumed in presence/absence analyses, although this assumption may not hold. The authors suggested that the approach could potentially be extended to other disease states and immunological phenotypes. Linkage disequilibrium might explain the correlated functional status among segregating V segments, but an unknown experimental factor could not be ruled out. In a later analysis, over 15,000 TCR beta sequences were associated with specific HLA alleles at a false discovery rate of 0.05. An earlier analysis of approximately 600 of the donors showed that most TCR beta V segments appeared in productive rearrangements either about 90% or about 30% of the time, which broadly matched IMGT annotations. An association between a missense DCLRE1C variant and V-gene and J-gene trimming of TCR beta chains was found in a later genetic analysis and replicated in an independent cohort. The sequencing pipeline was judged likely to have produced a cluster of highly shared sequence variants as a technical artifact. Compared with the approximately 600-donor mean, donors in an Asian-associated ancestry cluster had fewer N-insertions in productive TCRs, according to a later genetic analysis. A later analysis reported that several top co-occurrence clusters appeared linked to parvovirus B19, influenza, CMV and Epstein-Barr virus. A total of about 150 TCR beta chains were listed by the study as associated with cytomegalovirus. Most CMV-associated TCR beta chains appeared to be HLA-restricted in a later analysis, and the HLA associations seemed to be driven largely by CMV exposure. Immune exposure information for the cohort was limited to CMV serostatus. The earlier analysis of 587 of the donors excluded roughly 16 rarely observed V segments, including chromosome 9 orphons, because counts were too low. The 87-base-pair reads could not distinguish some IMGT-functional V segments, including TRBV6-2 and TRBV6-3, so those segments were excluded. The classifier was reported to diagnose cytomegalovirus status with high specificity and sensitivity in both the original cohort and the validation cohort. In a later analysis, TCR association rates were found to vary across HLA loci, with the most associated TCRs seen for DRB1 alleles and the fewest for HLA-C alleles. A further reported finding was that TCR beta sequences accurately predicted the HLA-A and HLA-B alleles for most subjects in the first cohort. Most TCR sequences were observed very rarely across donors, whereas some public TCRs were present in many individuals. When HLA alleles, especially DR and DQ, strongly co-occurred, TCR associations were difficult to assign to individual alleles. In vitro tests confirmed that three of the cytomegalovirus-associated TCR beta chains recognize cytomegalovirus antigens. A later analysis found that HLA-associated TCR beta chains were more clonally expanded and had lower generation probabilities than equally common non-associated chains.

Rearrangement joined TRBV6-1 to TRBJ2-5, and perhaps TRBD2 as D gene, on 6 matching bases. This receptor was obtained from a woman in her sixties or seventies in good health and CMV-seropositive. Sequencing input: PBMCs. The CDR3 reads as follows: CASSDGGTPRETQYF. The nucleotide sequence is TGTGCCAGCAGTGACGGAGGGACCCCTCGGGAGACCCAGTACTTC.